The rows below give T cell receptor beta chains drawn from one sample of a study of identical twins. TCRdb independently ran MiXCR on the 5' RACE reads; one entry per CDR3 protein. In the table there are fewer than 900,000 distinct CDR3 sequences, 15% to 20% of which are singletons. These data also featured in a second study, about T cells expressing NK-cell markers.

The sequenced material came from PBMCs. Receptors originate from a woman aged 18-29 years in good health. The CDR3 runs from the conserved cysteine through the conserved F or W. D genes are given only for firm matches. A clone size is listed for some rows: how often the clone was seen (once, few, many), or a class if it is expanded.

TRBJ2-1 | few | . | TRBV7-2 | TGTGCCAGCAGCTTAGGACAGGGAGGGGAATACAATGAGCAGTTCTTC | CASSLGQGGEYNEQFF
TRBJ2-5 | . | . | TRBV10-3 | TGTGCCATCAGTGAGCCTAGTCGAGAGACCCAGTACTTC | CAISEPSRETQYF
TRBJ1-2 | few | TRBD1 | TRBV7-9 | TGTGCCAGCAACCTTTGGACGGGACAGGGGGCGAATGGCTACACCTTC | CASNLWTGQGANGYTF
TRBJ2-7 | . | TRBD2 | TRBV20-1 | TGCAGTGCTAGAGATCTAGCGGGGGGTTCCGAGCAGTACTTC | CSARDLAGGSEQYF
TRBJ2-7 | few | . | TRBV6-5 | TGTGCCAGCAGTTACTCTCCAGCGGCTACCTACGAGCAGTACTTC | CASSYSPAATYEQYF
TRBJ1-4 | many | . | TRBV2 | TGTGCCAGCAGTAAGACCCACGAGGGTCTTGAAAAACTGTTTTTT | CASSKTHEGLEKLFF
TRBJ2-1 | . | TRBD2 | TRBV3-1 | TGTGCCAGCAGCCAAGGGACCGCGGGGGGGCGTCGGGAGCAGTTCTTC | CASSQGTAGGRREQFF
TRBJ2-7 | few | TRBD2 | TRBV20-1 | TGCAGTGCTAGGACTAGCGGCCCTCCCTACGAGCAGTACTTC | CSARTSGPPYEQYF
TRBJ1-1 | . | . | TRBV20-1 | TGCAGTGCTAGAGTCCCGAGAGCGCAGGTTGAAGCTTTCTTT | CSARVPRAQVEAFF
TRBJ2-1 | . | TRBD2 | TRBV20-1 | TGCAGTGCTAGAGATAGGAGCGGGAGTTGGTACAATGAGCAGTTCTTC | CSARDRSGSWYNEQFF
TRBJ2-5 | many | . | TRBV7-2 | TGTGCCAGCAGCTTAGGCCCCAGAGAGACCCAGTACTTC | CASSLGPRETQYF
TRBJ2-3 | . | . | TRBV18 | TGTGCCAGCTCATTTACTAGCCCCACAGATACGCAGTATTTT | CASSFTSPTDTQYF
TRBJ2-7 | . | TRBD2 | TRBV20-1 | TGCAGTGCTAGAAACCCGACTAGCAGCTCCTACGAGCAGTACTTC | CSARNPTSSSYEQYF
TRBJ2-7 | . | . | TRBV12-3/TRBV12-4 | TGTGCCAGCAGTTACCTCCCACAGGGCGGGTACGAGCAGTACTTC | CASSYLPQGGYEQYF
TRBJ2-7 | few | TRBD2 | TRBV6-5 | TGTGCCAGCAGTTACTCTTTTTCTAGCGGGAGAGCGTACGAGCAGTACTTC | CASSYSFSSGRAYEQYF
TRBJ1-2 | . | TRBD1 | TRBV10-3 | TGTGCCAACGGAGGACAGGGTACTAACTATGGCTACACCTTC | CANGGQGTNYGYTF
TRBJ2-5 | . | TRBD1 | TRBV25-1 | TGTGCCAGCAGTGTGGGGACAGCAAAAGGGACCCAGTACTTC | CASSVGTAKGTQYF
TRBJ2-1 | many | . | TRBV5-5 | TGTGCCAGCAGCCCAGCGGATGAGCAGTTCTTC | CASSPADEQFF
TRBJ1-1 | few | . | TRBV4-1 | TGCGCCAGCAGCCAAGTGTCCCGGGATGGGACTGAAGCTTTCTTT | CASSQVSRDGTEAFF
TRBJ2-5 | . | . | TRBV29-1 | TGCAGCGTTTCTCTGGGAGAGACCCAGTACTTC | CSVSLGETQYF
TRBJ2-5 | few | . | TRBV9 | TGTGCCAGCAGCGTAGATGGGACCCAGTACTTC | CASSVDGTQYF
TRBJ2-3 | . | . | TRBV12-3/TRBV12-4 | TGTGCCAGCAGATCAGGGACGGCAACAGATACGCAGTATTTT | CASRSGTATDTQYF
TRBJ1-4 | few | . | TRBV3-1 | TGTGCCAGCAGCCAAGTCACAGCAATTAATGAAAAACTGTTTTTT | CASSQVTAINEKLFF
TRBJ2-7 | few | TRBD1 | TRBV7-2 | TGTGCCAGCAGACAGGGGGTCGCTGAGCAGTACTTC | CASRQGVAEQYF
TRBJ1-1 | few | . | TRBV29-1 | TGCAGCGTTGATTCAGGAAGGGACACTGAAGCTTTCTTT | CSVDSGRDTEAFF
TRBJ2-3 | . | TRBD2 | TRBV2 | TGTGCCAGCCAGCCCCGCCGGGAGGGCCCCGATACGCAGTATTTT | CASQPRREGPDTQYF
TRBJ2-7 | few | . | TRBV20-1 | TGCAGTGCTAGAGACGGGGGCAAGTACTACGAGCAGTACTTC | CSARDGGKYYEQYF
TRBJ1-2 | . | . | TRBV9 | TGTGCCAGCACTGGGGGCTTGGACGGCTACACCTTC | CASTGGLDGYTF